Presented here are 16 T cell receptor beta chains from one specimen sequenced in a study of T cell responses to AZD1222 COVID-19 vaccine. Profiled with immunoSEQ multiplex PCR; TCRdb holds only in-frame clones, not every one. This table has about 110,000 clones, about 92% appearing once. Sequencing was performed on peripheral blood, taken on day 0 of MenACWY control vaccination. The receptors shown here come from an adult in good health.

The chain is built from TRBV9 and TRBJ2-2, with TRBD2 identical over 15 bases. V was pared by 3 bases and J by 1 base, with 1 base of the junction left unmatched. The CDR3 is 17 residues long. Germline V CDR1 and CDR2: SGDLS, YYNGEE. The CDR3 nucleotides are TGTGCCAGCAGCGAGGGACTAGCGGGGGGGAACACCGGGGAGCTGTTTTTT. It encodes CASSEGLAGGNTGELFF.

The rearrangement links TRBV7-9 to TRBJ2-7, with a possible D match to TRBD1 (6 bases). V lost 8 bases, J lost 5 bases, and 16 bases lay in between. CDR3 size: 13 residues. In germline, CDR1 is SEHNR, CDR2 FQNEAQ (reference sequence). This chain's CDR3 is CASEGQGFHEQYF. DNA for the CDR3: TGTGCCAGCGAGGGGCAGGGGTTCCACGAGCAGTACTTC.

CDR3 nucleotide sequence: TGTGCCAGCAGCTCCCAAGGCCTTGGGGAGCAGTACTTC. Translated: CASSSQGLGEQYF. V and J are TRBV5-4 and TRBJ2-7; D remains unclear. With 3 bases removed from V and 7 bases from J, the gap between germline ends came to 14 bases. The germline gives CDR1 SGHNT, CDR2 YYREEE (reference sequence). There are 13 residues in the CDR3. The variable domain in full, completed from reference TRBV5-4 and TRBJ2-7, reads ETGVTQSPTHLIKTRGQQVTLRCSSQSGHNTVSWYQQALGQGPQFIFQYYREEENGRGNFPPRFSGLQFPNYSSELNVNALELDDSALYLCASSSQGLGEQYFGPGTRLTVT.

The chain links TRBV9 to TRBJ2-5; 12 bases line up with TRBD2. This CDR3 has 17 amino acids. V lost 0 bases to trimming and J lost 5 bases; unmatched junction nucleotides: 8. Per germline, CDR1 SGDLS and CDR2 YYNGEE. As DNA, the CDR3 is TGTGCCAGCAGCGTAGCTCCGACTAGCGGGGGAGGTGAGACCCAGTACTTC. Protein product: CASSVAPTSGGGETQYF.

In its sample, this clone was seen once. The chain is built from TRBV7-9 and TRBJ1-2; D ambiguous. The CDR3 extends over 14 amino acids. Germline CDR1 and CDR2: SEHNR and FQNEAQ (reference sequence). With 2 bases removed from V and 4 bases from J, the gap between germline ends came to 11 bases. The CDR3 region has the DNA TGTGCCAGCAGCTTAAGCAGCACCCCCTATGGCTACACCTTC. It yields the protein CASSLSSTPYGYTF. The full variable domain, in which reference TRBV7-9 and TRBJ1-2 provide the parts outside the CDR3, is DTGVSQNPRHKITKRGQNVTFRCDPISEHNRLYWYRQTLGQGPEFLTYFQNEAQLEKSRLLSDRFSAERPKGSFSTLEIQRTEQGDSAMYLCASSLSSTPYGYTFGSGTRLTVV.

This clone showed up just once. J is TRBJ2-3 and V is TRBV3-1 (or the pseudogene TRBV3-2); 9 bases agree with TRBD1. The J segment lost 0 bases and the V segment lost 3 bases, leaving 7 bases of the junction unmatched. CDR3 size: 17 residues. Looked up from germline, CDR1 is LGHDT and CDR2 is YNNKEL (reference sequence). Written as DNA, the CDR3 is TGTGCCAGCAGCCACGGTACAGGGGGCTCAAGCACAGATACGCAGTATTTT. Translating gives CASSHGTGGSSTDTQYF.

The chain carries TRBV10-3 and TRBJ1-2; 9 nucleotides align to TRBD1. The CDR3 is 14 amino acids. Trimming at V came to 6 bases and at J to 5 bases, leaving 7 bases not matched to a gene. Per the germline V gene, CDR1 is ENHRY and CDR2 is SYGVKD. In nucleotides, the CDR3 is TGTGCCATCAGCCCCGGGACAGGGCTTTATGGCTACACCTTC. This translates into CAISPGTGLYGYTF.

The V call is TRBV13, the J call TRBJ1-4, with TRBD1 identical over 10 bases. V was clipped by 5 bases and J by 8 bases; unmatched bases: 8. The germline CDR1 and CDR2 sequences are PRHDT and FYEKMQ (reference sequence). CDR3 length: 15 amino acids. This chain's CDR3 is CASSGLGTGDEKLFF. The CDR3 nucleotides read TGTGCCAGCAGCGGCCTCGGGACAGGGGACGAAAAACTGTTTTTT.

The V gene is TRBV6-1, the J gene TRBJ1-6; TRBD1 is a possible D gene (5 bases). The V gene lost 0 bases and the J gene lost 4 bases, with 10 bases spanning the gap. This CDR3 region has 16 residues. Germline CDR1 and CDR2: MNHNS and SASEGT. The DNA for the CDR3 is TGTGCCAGCAGTGAAGCGTGGACACGGTATAATTCACCCCTCCACTTT. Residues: CASSEAWTRYNSPLHF.

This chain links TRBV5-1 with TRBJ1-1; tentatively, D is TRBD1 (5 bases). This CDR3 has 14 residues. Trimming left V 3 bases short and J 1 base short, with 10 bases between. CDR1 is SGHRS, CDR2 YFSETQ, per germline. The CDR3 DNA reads TGCGCCAGCAGCTCGACAGCAAGGAACACTGAAGCTTTCTTT. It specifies CASSSTARNTEAFF. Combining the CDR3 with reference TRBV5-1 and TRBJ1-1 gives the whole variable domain KAGVTQTPRYLIKTRGQQVTLSCSPISGHRSVSWYQQTPGQGLQFLFEYFSETQRNKGNFPGRFSGRQFSNSRSEMNVSTLELGDSALYLCASSSTARNTEAFFGQGTRLTVV.

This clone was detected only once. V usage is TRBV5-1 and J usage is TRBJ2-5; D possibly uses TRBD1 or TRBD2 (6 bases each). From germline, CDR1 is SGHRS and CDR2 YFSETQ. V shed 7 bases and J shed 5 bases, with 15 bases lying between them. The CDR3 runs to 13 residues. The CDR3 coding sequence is TGCGCCAGCGGCCCGGGGGCCACGGAGACCCAGTACTTC. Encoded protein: CASGPGATETQYF.

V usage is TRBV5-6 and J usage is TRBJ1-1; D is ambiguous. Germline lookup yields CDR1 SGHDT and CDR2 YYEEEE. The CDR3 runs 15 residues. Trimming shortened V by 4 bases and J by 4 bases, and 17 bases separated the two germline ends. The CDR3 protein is CASSRPGVTGTEAFF. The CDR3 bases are TGTGCCAGCAGCCGCCCCGGGGTAACGGGCACTGAAGCTTTCTTT.

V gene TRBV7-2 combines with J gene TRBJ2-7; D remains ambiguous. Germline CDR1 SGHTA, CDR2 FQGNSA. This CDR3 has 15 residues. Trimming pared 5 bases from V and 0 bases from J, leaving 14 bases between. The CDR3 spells CASSPGSRGSYEQYF. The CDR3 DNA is TGTGCCAGCAGCCCCGGGTCTCGAGGCTCCTACGAGCAGTACTTC.

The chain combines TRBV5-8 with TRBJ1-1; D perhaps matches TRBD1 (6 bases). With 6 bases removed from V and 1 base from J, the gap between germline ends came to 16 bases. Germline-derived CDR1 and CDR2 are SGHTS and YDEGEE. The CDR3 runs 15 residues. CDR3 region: CASTLRGTQNTEAFF. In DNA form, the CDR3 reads TGTGCCAGCACCCTAAGGGGGACCCAGAACACTGAAGCTTTCTTT.

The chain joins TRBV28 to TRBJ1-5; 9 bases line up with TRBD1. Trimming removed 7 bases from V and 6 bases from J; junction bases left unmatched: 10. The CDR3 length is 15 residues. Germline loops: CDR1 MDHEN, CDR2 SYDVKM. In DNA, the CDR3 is TGTGCCAGCAACCTCCTCCCGGGACAGGGTCAGCCCCAGCATTTT. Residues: CASNLLPGQGQPQHF.

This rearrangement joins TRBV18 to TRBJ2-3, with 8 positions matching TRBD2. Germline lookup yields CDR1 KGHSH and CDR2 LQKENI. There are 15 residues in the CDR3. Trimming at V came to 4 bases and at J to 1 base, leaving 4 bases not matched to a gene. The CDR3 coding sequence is TGTGCCAGCTCACTACGGCGGGGGGGCACAGATACGCAGTATTTT. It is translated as CASSLRRGGTDTQYF.